This T cell receptor beta chain was identified during a study of CD8+CD57+ T cells in acquired aplastic anemia. Investigators profiled TCR beta VDJ and CDR3 from genomic DNA template. MiXCR was run by TCRdb on the reads, yielding one entry per CDR3 protein. The sample consists of over 35,000 distinct CDR3 sequences, 65% to 70% of them appearing once. Sequences were obtained from sorted CD4+, CD8+, or CD8+CD57+ T cells (not recorded which) from PBMCs. The TCR comes from a human donor in good health, serving as a control.

The CDR3, as DNA: TGTGCCACCAGGTTAGAGGGCTACGAGCAGTACTTC. Translation gives CATRLEGYEQYF. This sequence joins TRBV15 and TRBJ2-7, with a tentative D call TRBD2 (5 bases). Germline values: CDR1 LNHNV, CDR2 YYDKDF (reference sequence). This CDR3 has 12 amino acids. The ends were cut back, 6 bases at V and 3 bases at J, with 9 bases in the middle.